This T cell receptor beta chain was recovered during a study of blood T cells in healthy people across ages. CDR1 is SQVTM and CDR2 is ANQGSEA in the germline V gene. The ends were cut back, 7 bases at V and 4 bases at J, with 23 bases in the middle. The CDR3 is made up of 16 amino acids. The study, taken as a whole, reports: Older individuals had lower TCR beta diversity per million T cells (the decline was roughly linear). Estimates of diversity drawn from one million T cells were considered underestimates.

The study isolated at least 6 million PBMCs from each sample. This clonotype was counted a few times. Its antigen is as yet unknown. PCR was performed a second time for roughly 6 to 12 cycles using a sample-barcoded 5' primer and a J-beta primer mix. MiXCR, applied by TCRdb to the 5' RACE reads, yields one record per CDR3 protein. The table has some 1.1 million distinct CDR3 sequences, roughly two fifths seen once. The receptor was isolated from a man aged 18 to 30 in good health. The material sequenced was blood. This chain links TRBV29-1 with TRBJ2-1; D is tentatively TRBD1 or TRBD2 (6 bases each). CDR3: CSGGRGGSATYNEQFF. CDR3 in DNA: TGCAGCGGTGGCAGGGGAGGTTCAGCAACATACAATGAGCAGTTCTTC.